This T cell receptor beta chain was recovered during a study of cytomegalovirus exposure and HLA in healthy donors. Study-wide points: As a later analysis showed, several of the most significant clusters appeared to be linked to common viral pathogens. An Asian-associated ancestry cluster reportedly showed fewer N-insertions than the approximately 660-donor mean in a later analysis.

Worth noting for this clone: Antigen unknown.

Primers included in the PCR were 60 Vbeta and 13 Jbeta primers. Clones were sequenced by immunoSEQ multiplex PCR, and TCRdb holds only the in-frame ones, with some missing. The sample has about 70,000 clones, 86% seen once. The germline V gene has CDR1 SGHRS and CDR2 YFSETQ. CDR3 length equals 14 residues. This TCR came from a woman in her twenties or thirties in good health and CMV-seronegative. Input material: PBMCs. The chain has TRBV5-1 and TRBJ2-5; the match to TRBD2 covers 7 bases. Judging by the DNA end, TRBJ2-7 fits better; the J call may be wrong. The CDR3 is CASSLSGGSYEQYF. DNA for the CDR3: TGCGCCAGCAGCTTGTCGGGGGGTAGCTACGAGCAGTACTTC.